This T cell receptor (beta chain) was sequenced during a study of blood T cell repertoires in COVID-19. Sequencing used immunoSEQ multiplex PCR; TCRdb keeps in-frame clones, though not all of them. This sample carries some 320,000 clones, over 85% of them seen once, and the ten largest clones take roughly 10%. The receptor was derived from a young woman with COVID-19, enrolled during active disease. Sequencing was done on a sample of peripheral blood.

DNA for the CDR3: TGTGCCAGCAGTCCTACGGGACAGGATTCACCCCTCCACTTT. As protein: CASSPTGQDSPLHF. The V call is TRBV28, the J call TRBJ1-6; TRBD1 agrees at 8 bases. The germline V gene encodes CDR1 MDHEN and CDR2 SYDVKM. V dropped 5 bases and J dropped 8; count of bases not matched to a gene: 5. The CDR3 runs 14 residues.